The next 19 T cell receptor beta chains were all read from a single sample in a study of blood T cell repertoires in COVID-19. Only in-frame clones appear in the TCRdb table, and some are missing; sequencing was by immunoSEQ multiplex PCR. The sample records roughly 330,000 clones, roughly 87% being singletons. Sequencing was performed on PBMCs or T cells enriched from blood (not recorded which). The receptors come from a woman younger than 45 who had recovered from COVID-19.

The chain links TRBV7-9 to TRBJ2-3; perhaps TRBD2 as D (5 bases). The V end was cut by 2 bases, the J end by 6 bases, with 6 bases between. Per the germline V gene, CDR1 is SEHNR and CDR2 is FQNEAQ (reference sequence). The CDR3 loop spans 12 amino acids. The CDR3 loop is CASSLREDTQYF. The CDR3 DNA is TGTGCCAGCAGCTTAAGGGAGGATACGCAGTATTTT. Full variable domain (rest looked up from reference TRBV7-9 and TRBJ2-3): DTGVSQNPRHKITKRGQNVTFRCDPISEHNRLYWYRQTLGQGPEFLTYFQNEAQLEKSRLLSDRFSAERPKGSFSTLEIQRTEQGDSAMYLCASSLREDTQYFGPGTRLTVL.

The chain is built from TRBV7-2 and TRBJ1-1, with 8 bases that match TRBD1. V lost 5 bases and J lost 1; bases outside the gene matches: 6. Germline CDR1 SGHTA, CDR2 FQGNSA. The CDR3 has 15 residues. CDR3 amino acids: CASSISGTGNTEAFF. The DNA for the CDR3 is TGTGCCAGCAGCATCTCCGGGACAGGGAACACTGAAGCTTTCTTT.

This clone was counted only a few times. The chain couples TRBV9 to TRBJ1-2; a weak D match, TRBD1 (6 bases). The germline gives CDR1 SGDLS, CDR2 YYNGEE. V lost 4 bases to trimming and J lost 6 bases, with 10 bases between them. The CDR3 is 12 residues long. CDR3 in amino acids: CASSTGLDGYTF. CDR3 nucleotides: TGTGCCAGCAGCACAGGGTTGGATGGCTACACCTTC.

This clone was observed a handful of times. Distinct nucleotide sequences in the sample also encode this CDR3. This sequence joins TRBV29-1 and TRBJ2-7; 10 bases are a match to TRBD1. Unmatched junction bases numbered 2, after V lost 7 bases and J lost 2 bases. Per germline, CDR1 SQVTM and CDR2 ANQGSEA. This CDR3 contains 12 residues. This CDR3 is CSAGTGAYEQYF. In DNA form, the CDR3 reads TGCAGCGCAGGGACAGGGGCCTACGAGCAGTACTTC.

DNA of the CDR3: TGCGCCAGCAGCTTGAACGGGCAGGGGGCTGGGAGTGAGCAGTTCTTC. It is translated as CASSLNGQGAGSEQFF. This rearrangement joins TRBV5-1 to TRBJ2-1, with 8 bases lining up with TRBD1. The CDR3 consists of 16 residues. V shed 1 base, J shed 9 bases, and the junction held 12 bases outside the gene matches. Per the germline V gene, CDR1 is SGHRS and CDR2 is YFSETQ.

The rearrangement joins TRBV19 to TRBJ2-1, with 8 nucleotides matching TRBD1. With 4 bases clipped from V and 10 bases from J, the junction kept 3 bases outside the gene matches. This CDR3 spans 12 amino acids. From germline, CDR1 is LNHDA and CDR2 SQIVND (reference sequence). The CDR3 DNA sequence: TGTGCCAGTAGTACCGGGACAGGAGAGCAGTTCTTC. Translating gives CASSTGTGEQFF. Together with reference TRBV19 and TRBJ2-1, the CDR3 gives the full variable domain: DGGITQSPKYLFRKEGQNVTLSCEQNLNHDAMYWYRQDPGQGLRLIYYSQIVNDFQKGDIAEGYSVSREKKESFPLTVTSAQKNPTAFYLCASSTGTGEQFFGPGTRLTVL.

The rearrangement joins TRBV5-8 to TRBJ1-4, with 7 nucleotides matching TRBD1. This CDR3 comprises 15 residues. Germline lookup yields CDR1 SGHTS and CDR2 YDEGEE. Trimming at V came to 4 bases and at J to 4 bases, leaving 7 bases not matched to a gene. In DNA, the CDR3 is TGTGCCAGCAGCCGGGGGACAGCACTTAATGAAAAACTGTTTTTT. Encoded protein: CASSRGTALNEKLFF.

The chain has TRBV9 and TRBJ2-7, with D possibly TRBD2 on 6 matching bases. Germline CDR1 is SGDLS and CDR2 is YYNGEE. Deletions cut 0 bases from V and 2 bases from J, with 12 bases between. The CDR3 is made up of 15 amino acids. Written as DNA, the CDR3 is TGTGCCAGCAGCGTAGGGGGGGACCCAACCTACGAGCAGTACTTC. The encoded protein is CASSVGGDPTYEQYF.

J is TRBJ1-1 and V is TRBV7-9; unclear D gene. Germline V gives CDR1 SEHNR, CDR2 FQNEAQ (reference sequence). The CDR3 length is 13 residues. V was trimmed by 5 bases and J by 5 bases, leaving 12 bases between them. CDR3 sequence: CASSTQGGTEAFF. In nucleotides, the CDR3 is TGTGCCAGCAGCACCCAAGGAGGAACTGAAGCTTTCTTT.

This clone showed up just once. This chain joins TRBV19 and TRBJ1-1; D gene ambiguous. The V gene lost 7 bases and the J gene lost 4 bases, with 19 bases spanning the gap. Germline CDR1 LNHDA, CDR2 SQIVND (reference sequence). The CDR3 covers 15 residues. The CDR3 loop reads CASIRPSPISTEAFF. The CDR3 bases are TGTGCCAGTATCCGTCCGAGTCCGATCTCCACTGAAGCTTTCTTT. The full variable domain, rest sourced from reference TRBV19 and TRBJ1-1, is DGGITQSPKYLFRKEGQNVTLSCEQNLNHDAMYWYRQDPGQGLRLIYYSQIVNDFQKGDIAEGYSVSREKKESFPLTVTSAQKNPTAFYLCASIRPSPISTEAFFGQGTRLTVV.

This chain links TRBV27 with TRBJ1-6; D not resolved. This CDR3 is 16 amino acids long. With 2 bases removed from V and 10 bases from J, the gap between germline ends came to 18 bases. The V gene's germline CDR1 is MNHEY and CDR2 SMNVEV (reference sequence). As DNA, the CDR3 is TGTGCCAGCAGTTTAGTTTTTGGTAAGGGAGAGTCACCCCTCCACTTT. Residues: CASSLVFGKGESPLHF.

The rearrangement joins TRBV30 to TRBJ1-1; TRBD1 matches 9 bases. The V gene's germline CDR1 is GTSNPN and CDR2 SVGIG (reference sequence). CDR3 length equals 15 residues. The V segment lost 5 bases and the J segment 8 bases; nucleotides outside the gene matches: 15. The CDR3 reads CAWGTGTGIRREAFF. CDR3 nucleotide sequence: TGTGCCTGGGGTACCGGGACAGGGATTCGTAGGGAAGCTTTCTTT.

The V and J genes are TRBV6-5 and TRBJ2-1; 12 bases line up with TRBD2. The germline V gene encodes CDR1 MNHEY and CDR2 SVGAGI. The CDR3 runs to 15 residues. V lost 6 bases and J lost 7; bases outside the gene matches: 7. The CDR3 reads CASSRTSGVQNEQFF. The CDR3 DNA is TGTGCCAGCAGCCGGACTAGCGGGGTGCAGAATGAGCAGTTCTTC.

The chain employs TRBV6-5 and TRBJ1-3, with 9 nucleotides matching TRBD1. The length of the CDR3 is 14 residues. Germline V gene sequence: CDR1 MNHEY, CDR2 SVGAGI. The CDR3 region is CATGQGTAGNTIYF. The CDR3 region has the DNA TGTGCTACCGGACAGGGGACCGCTGGAAACACCATATATTTT.

The V call is TRBV19, the J call TRBJ1-1; D is perhaps TRBD1 (5 bases). Germline-derived CDR1 and CDR2 are LNHDA and SQIVND (reference sequence). The CDR3 length is 15 residues. With 5 bases removed from V and 7 bases from J, the gap between germline ends came to 20 bases. The CDR3 DNA follows: TGTGCCAGTAGTCCTCCGACTCGTCCGGGGGGTGAAGCTTTCTTT. Amino acids: CASSPPTRPGGEAFF.

The chain is built from TRBV20-1 and TRBJ1-2; 8 positions match TRBD1. V lost 6 bases and J lost 8; bases outside the gene matches: 5. In germline, CDR1 is DFQATT, CDR2 SNEGSKA (reference sequence). The CDR3 is 11 amino acids. The CDR3 region has the DNA TGCAGTGCGAGGACAGGGAAAGGCTACACCTTC. This codes for CSARTGKGYTF.

The rearrangement links TRBV7-2 to TRBJ1-2; D call uncertain. This CDR3 contains 13 residues. CDR1 is SGHTA, CDR2 FQGNSA, per germline. Trimming removed 6 bases at V and 8 bases at J, with 16 bases between. The CDR3 nucleotides read TGTGCCAGCAGACCCGCAGAGGTGGAGGGCTACACCTTC. Protein product: CASRPAEVEGYTF.

The chain couples TRBV18 to TRBJ2-7; D is possibly TRBD1 (6 bases). Germline V gene data show CDR1 as KGHSH and CDR2 as LQKENI. Trimming shortened V by 2 bases and J by 4 bases, and 15 bases separated the two germline ends. There are 15 residues in the CDR3. Here the CDR3 reads CASSPIGDNSYEQYF. In nucleotides, the CDR3 is TGTGCCAGCTCACCAATCGGGGACAACTCATACGAGCAGTACTTC. The full variable domain, with the rest looked up from reference TRBV18 and TRBJ2-7, is NAGVMQNPRHLVRRRGQEARLRCSPMKGHSHVYWYRQLPEEGLKFMVYLQKENIIDESGMPKERFSAEFPKEGPSILRIQQVVRGDSAAYFCASSPIGDNSYEQYFGPGTRLTVT.

The chain has TRBV6-2 or TRBV6-3 and TRBJ2-7; the D gene is possibly TRBD2 (5 bases). The CDR3 has 15 amino acids. V shed 0 bases and J shed 5 bases, with 14 bases lying between them. Germline values: CDR1 MNHEY, CDR2 SVGEGT. CDR3 sequence (DNA): TGTGCCAGCAGTTACTCGATCTGGCTAGCCCACGAGCAGTACTTC. Encoded protein: CASSYSIWLAHEQYF.